This is a list of T cell receptor beta chains from one sample in a study of shared clonotypes between healthy human individuals. Here immunoSEQ multiplex PCR was the method, and the copy in TCRdb shows in-frame clones only, minus some. This sample has over 2 million clones, with about 95% found just once. Sequenced material: naive CD8+ T cells sorted from blood. The source is a young man in good health. Both conserved end residues are trimmed from each CDR3. The listing skips clone size in some rows; elsewhere it reads once, few, many or a size class.

j_call,clone_size,v_call,cdr3_aa
TRBJ2-7,NA,TRBV29-1,SAWSGEFYEQY
TRBJ2-7,NA,TRBV27,ASSLSGETAGEQY
TRBJ2-1,NA,TRBV7-9,ASSPPVGGRPDNEQF
TRBJ2-5,NA,TRBV5-6,ASSQGETQY
TRBJ1-2,NA,TRBV27,ASSSQGAHRDGYT
TRBJ2-1,NA,TRBV9,ASSASGWVGNEQF
TRBJ2-2,NA,TRBV28,ASYGAGANTGELF
TRBJ2-6,NA,TRBV27,ASSNRDGESGANVLT
TRBJ1-4,NA,TRBV14,ASSQIGTTNEKLF
TRBJ1-2,NA,TRBV5-4,ASSLAGQGGEYGYT
TRBJ2-2,NA,TRBV11-3,ASSLGAGGNTGELF
TRBJ1-1,NA,TRBV6-5,ASSYSTGEAF
TRBJ1-4,NA,TRBV5-8,ASSRDSGDEKLF
TRBJ1-5,NA,TRBV9,ASSEYREKSNQPQH
TRBJ2-3,NA,TRBV4-1,ASSQSGARGTDTQY
TRBJ2-7,NA,TRBV5-8,ASSSAGNSYEQY
TRBJ2-1,once,TRBV29-1,SGDAESYNEQF
TRBJ2-3,NA,TRBV10-1,ASSEEPLGEADTQY
TRBJ2-1,NA,TRBV27,ASSPGTGPDEQF
TRBJ1-4,NA,TRBV5-1,ASSSRGVDEKLF
TRBJ2-7,NA,TRBV28,ASSSPRLDEQY
TRBJ1-1,NA,TRBV27,ASSLSGGADTEAF
TRBJ1-1,NA,TRBV27,ASSLGRVNTEAF
TRBJ2-2,NA,TRBV10-3,AISEGAGLVTGELF
TRBJ2-1,NA,TRBV7-8,ASSPGLAGSSYNEQF
TRBJ2-5,NA,TRBV7-9,ASSLGALGQERAQY
TRBJ2-6,NA,TRBV18,ATIRTGTSSGANVLT
TRBJ2-7,NA,TRBV19,ASSAGFSYEQY
TRBJ1-6,NA,TRBV11-2,ASSLGGGNRISPLH
TRBJ1-6,NA,TRBV27,ASSLSQGDYNSPLH
TRBJ2-2,NA,TRBV15,ATSRDPRAGDTGELF
TRBJ2-1,NA,TRBV2,ASRTSGGDNEQF
TRBJ2-3,NA,TRBV28,ASSFGEKGALLDTDTQY
TRBJ2-2,NA,TRBV7-6,ASSLGVDTGELF
TRBJ1-1,NA,TRBV6-1,ASIEYPGYTEAF
TRBJ1-1,once,TRBV30,AWSGQGAEAF
TRBJ2-7,once,TRBV6-5,ASSYGHSSYEQY
TRBJ1-2,NA,TRBV9,ASSVAGSGLNYGYT
TRBJ2-3,NA,TRBV5-1,ASSWTVGPDTQY
TRBJ2-7,NA,TRBV5-4,ASKGDSYEQY
TRBJ1-2,NA,TRBV25-1,ASSATTGTSHGYT
TRBJ2-7,NA,TRBV7-9,ASSLAQGVVDEQY
TRBJ2-5,NA,TRBV9,ASSAGGGPQETQY
TRBJ2-4,NA,TRBV6-1,ASSEPRQGVGIQY
TRBJ2-3,NA,TRBV5-1,ASSLTSITDTQY
TRBJ2-3,NA,TRBV9,ASSAALAGFTDTQY
TRBJ2-5,NA,TRBV7-3,ASSLVAGEQETQY
TRBJ2-7,NA,TRBV2,ASSPDSSYEQY
TRBJ1-5,NA,TRBV27,ASSLGTSNQPQH
TRBJ1-1,NA,TRBV30,AWSVLSEAF
TRBJ2-2,NA,TRBV14,ASSQENFTPGELF
TRBJ2-7,NA,TRBV4-3,ASSAGTSTYEQY
TRBJ2-7,NA,TRBV6-1,ASGPGQVYEQY
TRBJ2-1,NA,TRBV27,ASSLSPALEQF
TRBJ2-3,NA,TRBV4-1,ASRSSGGAWDTQY